Listed here are 22 T cell receptor beta chains from one sample, sequenced in a study of patients and donors after allogeneic stem cell transplantation. One entry per CDR3 protein results from TCRdb running MiXCR on the RT-PCR reads. The sample contains over 130,000 distinct CDR3 sequences, about two fifths of which appear only once. The sample taken for sequencing was blood, either unsorted or a sorted T cell fraction (not recorded which). The receptors shown here come from a human donor who was either an allogeneic HSCT recipient or a stem cell or donor lymphocyte infusion donor (not recorded which). It is not recorded whose cells these are; they may come from a transplant donor.

This chain links TRBV27 with TRBJ2-1; 7 nucleotides agree with TRBD1. The V gene's germline CDR1 is MNHEY and CDR2 SMNVEV (reference sequence). V was pared by 6 bases and J by 3 bases, with 11 bases of the junction left unmatched. This CDR3 spans 16 amino acids. The CDR3 sequence: CASSGIQGSFYNEQFF. The DNA of the CDR3 is TGTGCCAGCAGCGGCATACAGGGGAGTTTCTACAATGAGCAGTTCTTC.

This clonotype has only a few counts. This chain uses TRBV28 with TRBJ1-1, with D uncertain. V was pared by 2 bases and J by 6 bases, with 16 bases between. This CDR3 contains 15 residues. The V gene's germline CDR1 is MDHEN and CDR2 SYDVKM. CDR3 sequence: CASSLIGGRGSEAFF. DNA of the CDR3: TGTGCCAGCAGTTTAATTGGCGGGAGAGGGTCTGAAGCTTTCTTT.

The gene calls are TRBV29-1 and TRBJ2-1; D is ambiguous. The ends were cut back, 8 bases at V and 4 bases at J, with 15 bases in the middle. The V gene's germline CDR1 is SQVTM and CDR2 ANQGSEA. The CDR3 is made up of 13 amino acids. DNA for the CDR3: TGCAGCTTATGGACGGAAGATTACAATGAGCAGTTCTTC. Translating gives CSLWTEDYNEQFF.

In this sample, this clonotype turned up a few times. V and J are TRBV7-6 and TRBJ1-1; D gene ambiguous. V lost 1 base and J lost 1, with 10 bases in between. The V gene's germline CDR1 is SGHVS and CDR2 FNYEAQ. The CDR3 length is 15 residues. The CDR3 sequence: CASSLDPGKNTEAFF. The CDR3 coding sequence is TGTGCCAGCAGCTTAGATCCGGGGAAGAACACTGAAGCTTTCTTT.

DNA of the CDR3: TGTGCCAGCAGTTACCATCTAGTATCGGGGACAGTCCGTGGCTACACCTTC. Its translation: CASSYHLVSGTVRGYTF. The chain has TRBV6-2 or TRBV6-3 and TRBJ1-2; TRBD1 agrees at 7 bases. Germline trimming cut 2 bases from V and 7 bases from J; bases unmatched to any gene: 16. Germline CDR1 is MNHEY and CDR2 is SVGEGT. The CDR3 sequence is 17 residues long.

In its sample, this clonotype was seen a few times. V and J are TRBV3-1 and TRBJ2-5, with 8 bases aligning to TRBD1. CDR1 is LGHDT, CDR2 YNNKEL, per germline (reference sequence). Trimming took 0 bases from V and 4 from J; bases not matched to a gene: 1. The length of the CDR3 is 14 residues. The CDR3 reads CASSQDRGPETQYF. The CDR3 coding sequence is TGTGCCAGCAGCCAAGACAGGGGGCCAGAGACCCAGTACTTC.

This rearrangement joins TRBV5-1 to TRBJ2-2; D remains ambiguous. CDR1 and CDR2 from the germline V gene are SGHRS and YFSETQ. The CDR3 has 15 amino acids. V lost 0 bases, J lost 0 bases, and 6 bases lay in between. The CDR3 protein is CASSLVAANTGELFF. DNA of the CDR3: TGCGCCAGCAGCTTGGTGGCAGCGAACACCGGGGAGCTGTTTTTT.

This clonotype has just a few counts. The chain uses TRBV29-1 and TRBJ2-2, with D possibly being TRBD1 (6 bases). Trimming left V 1 base short and J 5 bases short, with 11 bases between. The germline CDR1 and CDR2 sequences are SQVTM and ANQGSEA. The CDR3 extends over 14 amino acids. The CDR3 protein is CSVEAGVKTGELFF. The CDR3 DNA follows: TGCAGCGTTGAAGCAGGGGTGAAAACCGGGGAGCTGTTTTTT.

The rearrangement links TRBV28 to TRBJ2-7; D ambiguous. Per the germline V gene, CDR1 is MDHEN and CDR2 is SYDVKM. V was trimmed by 5 bases and J by 2 bases, leaving 4 bases between them. The CDR3 consists of 11 residues. The CDR3 protein is CASSPTYEQYV. The CDR3 region has the DNA TGTGCCAGCAGTCCCACCTACGAGCAGTACGTC.

The chain has TRBV29-1 and TRBJ1-1; D call uncertain. V lost 6 bases, J lost 4 bases, and 15 bases lay in between. Germline values: CDR1 SQVTM, CDR2 ANQGSEA. This CDR3 comprises 13 residues. The CDR3 region has the DNA TGCAGCGTAGAAAGAAACGGTTTCACTGAAGCTTTCTTT. Its protein product is CSVERNGFTEAFF.

Here the CDR3 DNA reads TGTGCCAGCAGGCAGGGGGCAGGCGGGGAGCTGTTTTTT. This gives the protein CASRQGAGGELFF. This chain joins TRBV25-1 and TRBJ2-2; 8 bases map to TRBD1. This CDR3 region has 13 residues. V shed 6 bases, J shed 7 bases, and the junction held 4 bases outside the gene matches. In germline, CDR1 is MGHDK, CDR2 SYGVNS.

There are a few counts of this clonotype. The J gene is TRBJ1-5, the V gene TRBV4-1; 7 nucleotides agree with TRBD1. This CDR3 comprises 15 residues. Trimming cost V 3 bases and J 4 bases; bases outside gene matches: 6. In germline, CDR1 is MGHRA, CDR2 YSYEKL. The CDR3 DNA is TGCGCCAGCAGCCAGCCTACAGGGGCTAATCAGCCCCAGCATTTT. This sequence encodes CASSQPTGANQPQHF.

The chain joins TRBV3-1 to TRBJ2-7; D call uncertain. Trimming left V 0 bases short and J 6 bases short, with 9 bases between. Germline V gene lookup returns CDR1 LGHDT and CDR2 YNNKEL (reference sequence). The CDR3 consists of 13 residues. The CDR3 loop reads CASSQDLIREQYF. In nucleotides, the CDR3 is TGTGCCAGCAGCCAAGATTTGATCCGCGAGCAGTACTTC.

The chain has TRBV20-1 and TRBJ1-1; TRBD1 matches 7 bases. The CDR3 runs to 13 residues. Germline V lookup: CDR1 DFQATT, CDR2 SNEGSKA (reference sequence). With 0 bases clipped from V and 6 bases from J, the junction kept 4 bases outside the gene matches. The CDR3 region is CSARERGRPEAFF. CDR3 in DNA: TGCAGTGCTAGAGAGAGGGGGCGACCTGAAGCTTTCTTT.

The chain is built from TRBV28 and TRBJ1-3; 8 nucleotides line up with TRBD1. The CDR3 has 17 residues. In germline, CDR1 is MDHEN, CDR2 SYDVKM. Losses at the gene ends were 2 bases for V and 0 bases for J; bases not matched to a gene: 6. CDR3 DNA sequence: TGTGCCAGCAGTTTAGGCGCGGGACAGGACTCTGGAAACACCATATATTTT. The encoded protein is CASSLGAGQDSGNTIYF.

The rearrangement uses TRBV7-9 and TRBJ2-3, with a possible D match to TRBD2 (6 bases). Trimming removed 4 bases at V and 8 bases at J, with 13 bases between. The germline V gene has CDR1 SEHNR and CDR2 FQNEAQ (reference sequence). CDR3 length equals 13 residues. CDR3: CASSWGLRITQYF. The CDR3 DNA reads as TGTGCCAGCAGCTGGGGACTTCGGATTACGCAGTATTTT.

The chain is built from TRBV4-1 and TRBJ2-1; D possibly matches TRBD1 or TRBD2 (5 bases each). The CDR3 has 10 residues. V shed 11 bases and J shed 7 bases, with 9 bases lying between them. CDR1 is MGHRA and CDR2 is YSYEKL in the germline V gene. CDR3: CAAGANEQFF. Here the CDR3 DNA reads TGCGCCGCCGGGGCAAATGAGCAGTTCTTC.

The J gene is TRBJ2-3, the V gene TRBV6-6; 14 bases agree with TRBD2. The CDR3 consists of 14 residues. V shed 4 bases and J 10 bases; nucleotides not matched to a gene: 4. Germline CDR1 is MNHNY and CDR2 is SVGAGI (reference sequence). The DNA for the CDR3 is TGTGCCAGCAGTTTCGGGACTAGCGGGGGCGCGCAGTATTTT. Translated, it gives CASSFGTSGGAQYF.

This chain connects TRBV24-1 to TRBJ2-3, with a weak D call TRBD2 (6 bases). CDR1 and CDR2 from the germline V gene are KGHDR and SFDVKD. The CDR3 consists of 14 residues. Trimming cost V 1 base and J 6 bases, with 10 bases left between them. The CDR3 coding sequence is TGTGCCACCAGTGATTTCTCCCGGGGGGATACGCAGTATTTT. It encodes CATSDFSRGDTQYF.

This clonotype was picked up many times. The gene calls are TRBV4-2 and TRBJ2-7; D could derive from TRBD1 or TRBD2 (6 bases each). V lost 1 base and J lost 3, with 16 bases in between. The CDR3 is made up of 16 amino acids. Germline-derived CDR1 and CDR2 are LGHNA and YNFKEQ. CDR3 sequence: CASSQVTGTYSYEQYF. As DNA, the CDR3 is TGTGCCAGCAGCCAAGTTACAGGGACTTATAGCTACGAGCAGTACTTC.

This clonotype was detected a few times. This chain links TRBV27 with TRBJ2-1, with 9 nucleotides matching TRBD1. The CDR3 is 15 residues long. CDR1 is MNHEY, CDR2 SMNVEV, per germline (reference sequence). V was clipped by 8 bases and J by 1 base; unmatched bases: 6. The chain's CDR3 is CASRAQGASYNEQFF. Written as DNA, the CDR3 is TGTGCCAGCCGAGCACAGGGGGCGTCCTACAATGAGCAGTTCTTC.

The chain carries TRBV12-3 or TRBV12-4 and TRBJ1-4; D remains ambiguous. This CDR3 region has 13 residues. Trimming removed 3 bases at V and 10 bases at J, with 12 bases between. As DNA, the CDR3 is TGTGCCAGCAGTTTTGGGAATAGTGGAAAACTGTTTTTT. This encodes CASSFGNSGKLFF.